Listed here is a single TCR beta chain. The table lists this clonotype with a count of one. The antigen this receptor binds is unknown. Possible read error: a much larger clone is one base away. This sample is part of a study of liver allograft versus peripheral blood T cells (TCRdb year 2020). General notes on the study: The study compared T cell receptor repertoires found within transplanted livers against repertoires in the peripheral blood of liver transplant recipients.

Sequencer: Illumina MiSeq. TCRdb handled the public reads itself, with Q25 trimming in fastp and clone calling in MiXCR, and kept productive beta chains. Every distinct CDR3 protein forms one entry, paired with its most common genes and DNA. This sample lists about 15,000 distinct CDR3 sequences; roughly 20% were detected once. The ten biggest clones cover around 5.8% of the sample. What the research found in general, with its limitations: T cell receptor repertoires inside liver allografts were reported to differ from those detected in peripheral blood.

The sequence derives from a human patient who had a liver transplant. In patients who had a transplant, some T cells may come from the graft donor.

This receptor carries the CDR3 CASSYSIRDNQPQHF. The bases are TGTGCCAGCAGTTACTCGATCAGGGATAATCAGCCCCAGCATTTT. This chain is built from TRBV6-5 and TRBJ1-5; a weak D assignment points to TRBD1 (5 bases agree). From the cysteine through the phenylalanine, the CDR3 covers 15 amino acids. The sequence is cut down to CDR3 DNA, 45 bases in frame from base 1. The germline ends are 10 bases apart after V is trimmed by 0 bases and J by 4 bases. CDR1 and CDR2, per the germline V gene, are MNHEY and SVGAGI.